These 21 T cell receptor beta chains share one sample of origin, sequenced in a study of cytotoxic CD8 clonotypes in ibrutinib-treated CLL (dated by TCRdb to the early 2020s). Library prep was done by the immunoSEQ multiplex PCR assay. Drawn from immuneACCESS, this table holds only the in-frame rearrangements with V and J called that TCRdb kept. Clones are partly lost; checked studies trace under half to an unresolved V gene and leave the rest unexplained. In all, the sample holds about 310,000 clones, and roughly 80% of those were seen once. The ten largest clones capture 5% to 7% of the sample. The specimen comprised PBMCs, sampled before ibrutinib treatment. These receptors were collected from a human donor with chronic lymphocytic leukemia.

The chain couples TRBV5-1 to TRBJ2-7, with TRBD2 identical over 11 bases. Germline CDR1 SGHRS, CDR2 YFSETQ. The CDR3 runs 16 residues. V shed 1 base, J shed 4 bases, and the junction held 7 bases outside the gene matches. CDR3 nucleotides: TGCGCCAGCAGCTTGTTAGCGGGAGGGCCGGATTACGAGCAGTACTTC. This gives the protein CASSLLAGGPDYEQYF.

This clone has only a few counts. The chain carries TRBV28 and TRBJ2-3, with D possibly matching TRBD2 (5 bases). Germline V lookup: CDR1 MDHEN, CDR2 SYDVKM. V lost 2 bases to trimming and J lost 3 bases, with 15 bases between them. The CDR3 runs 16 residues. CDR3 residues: CASSLTGSGWTDTQYF. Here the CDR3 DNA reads TGTGCCAGCAGTTTAACGGGGAGTGGTTGGACAGATACGCAGTATTTT.

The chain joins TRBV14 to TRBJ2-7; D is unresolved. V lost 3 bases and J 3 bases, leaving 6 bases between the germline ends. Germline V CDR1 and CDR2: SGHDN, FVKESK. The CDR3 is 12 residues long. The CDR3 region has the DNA TGTGCCAGCAGCCAGGGGATCTACGAGCAGTACTTC. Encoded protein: CASSQGIYEQYF.

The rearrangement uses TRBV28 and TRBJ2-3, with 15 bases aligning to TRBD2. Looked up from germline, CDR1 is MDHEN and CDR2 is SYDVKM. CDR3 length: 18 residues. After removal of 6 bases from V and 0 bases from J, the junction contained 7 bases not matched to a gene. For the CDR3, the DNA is TGTGCCAGCAGGAACCTTGGACTAGCGGGAGGGAGCACAGATACGCAGTATTTT. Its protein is CASRNLGLAGGSTDTQYF. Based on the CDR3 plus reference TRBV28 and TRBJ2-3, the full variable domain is DVKVTQSSRYLVKRTGEKVFLECVQDMDHENMFWYRQDPGLGLRLIYFSYDVKMKEKGDIPEGYSVSREKKERFSLILESASTNQTSMYLCASRNLGLAGGSTDTQYFGPGTRLTVL.

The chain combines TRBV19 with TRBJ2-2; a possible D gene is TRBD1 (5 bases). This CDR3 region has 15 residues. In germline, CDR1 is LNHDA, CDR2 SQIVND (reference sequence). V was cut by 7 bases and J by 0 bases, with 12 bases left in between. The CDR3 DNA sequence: TGTGCCAGTACCAAGACAGTCGCGAACACCGGGGAGCTGTTTTTT. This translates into CASTKTVANTGELFF.

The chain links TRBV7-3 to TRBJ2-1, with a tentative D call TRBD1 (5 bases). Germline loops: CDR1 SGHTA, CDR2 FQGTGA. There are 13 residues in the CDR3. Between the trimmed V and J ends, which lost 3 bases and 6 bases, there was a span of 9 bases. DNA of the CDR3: TGTGCCAGCAGCTTGACAGAGATCAATGAGCAGTTCTTC. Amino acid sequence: CASSLTEINEQFF.

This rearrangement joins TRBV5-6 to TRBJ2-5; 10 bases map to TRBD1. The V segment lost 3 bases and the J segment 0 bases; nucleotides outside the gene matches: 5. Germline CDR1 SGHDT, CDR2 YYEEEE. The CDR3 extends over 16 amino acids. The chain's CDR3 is CASSSPGQGYQETQYF. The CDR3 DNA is TGTGCCAGCAGCTCTCCGGGACAGGGGTACCAAGAGACCCAGTACTTC.

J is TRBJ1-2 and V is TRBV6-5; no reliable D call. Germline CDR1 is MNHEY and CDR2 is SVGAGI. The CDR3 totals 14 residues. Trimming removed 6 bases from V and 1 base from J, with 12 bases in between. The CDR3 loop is CASRSPGGNYGYTF. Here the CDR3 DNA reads TGTGCCAGCAGGTCCCCGGGAGGTAACTATGGCTACACCTTC.

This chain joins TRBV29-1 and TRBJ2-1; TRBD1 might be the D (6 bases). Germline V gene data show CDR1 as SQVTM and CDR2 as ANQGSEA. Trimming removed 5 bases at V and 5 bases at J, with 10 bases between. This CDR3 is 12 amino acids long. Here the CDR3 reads CSVLGDNNEQFF. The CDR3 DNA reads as TGCAGCGTTCTGGGGGACAACAATGAGCAGTTCTTC.

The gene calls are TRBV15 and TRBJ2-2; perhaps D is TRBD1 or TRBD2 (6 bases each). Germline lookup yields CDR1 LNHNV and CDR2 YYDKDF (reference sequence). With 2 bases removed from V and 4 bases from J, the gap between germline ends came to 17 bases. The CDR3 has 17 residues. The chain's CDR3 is CATSRSRLGGSTGELFF. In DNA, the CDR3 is TGTGCCACCAGCAGATCGCGGCTAGGGGGGAGCACCGGGGAGCTGTTTTTT.

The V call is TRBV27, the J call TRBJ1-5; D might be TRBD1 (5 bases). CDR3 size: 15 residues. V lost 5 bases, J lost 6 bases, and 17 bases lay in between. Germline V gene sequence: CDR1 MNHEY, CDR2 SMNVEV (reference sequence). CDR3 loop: CASSPLASRGQPQHF. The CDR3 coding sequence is TGTGCCAGCAGTCCACTGGCAAGTAGGGGTCAGCCCCAGCATTTT.

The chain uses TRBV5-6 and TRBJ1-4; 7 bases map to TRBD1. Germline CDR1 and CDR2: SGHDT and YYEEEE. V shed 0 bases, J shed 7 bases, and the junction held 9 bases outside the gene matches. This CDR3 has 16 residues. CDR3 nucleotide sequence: TGTGCCAGCAGCTTGGGACAGGGTTTCCCCGGTGAAAAACTGTTTTTT. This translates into CASSLGQGFPGEKLFF.

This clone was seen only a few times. Written as DNA, the CDR3 is TGCAGCGTTGGAAGTGGGGCCCTCAATCAGCCCCAGCATTTT. It specifies CSVGSGALNQPQHF. J is TRBJ1-5 and V is TRBV29-1, with TRBD1 as a possible D gene (5 bases). Looked up from germline, CDR1 is SQVTM and CDR2 is ANQGSEA. CDR3 length: 14 residues. V lost 4 bases, J lost 3 bases, and 13 bases lay in between.

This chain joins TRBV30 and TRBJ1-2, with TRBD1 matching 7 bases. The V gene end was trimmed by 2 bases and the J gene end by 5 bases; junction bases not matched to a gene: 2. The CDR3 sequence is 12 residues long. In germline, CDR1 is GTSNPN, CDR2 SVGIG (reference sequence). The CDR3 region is CAWSPTGYGYTF. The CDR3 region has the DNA TGTGCCTGGAGTCCGACAGGGTATGGCTACACCTTC.

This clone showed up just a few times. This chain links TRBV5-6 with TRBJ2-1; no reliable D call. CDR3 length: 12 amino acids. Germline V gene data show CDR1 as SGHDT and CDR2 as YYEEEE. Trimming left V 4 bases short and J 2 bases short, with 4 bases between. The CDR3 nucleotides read TGTGCCAGCAGCCTGGCCTACAATGAGCAGTTCTTC. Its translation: CASSLAYNEQFF.

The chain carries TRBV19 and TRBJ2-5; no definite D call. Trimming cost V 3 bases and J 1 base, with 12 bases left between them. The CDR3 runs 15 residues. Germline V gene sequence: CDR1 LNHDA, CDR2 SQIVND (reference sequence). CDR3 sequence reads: CASSITPGPQETQYF. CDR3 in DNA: TGTGCCAGTAGTATTACCCCAGGACCCCAAGAGACCCAGTACTTC.

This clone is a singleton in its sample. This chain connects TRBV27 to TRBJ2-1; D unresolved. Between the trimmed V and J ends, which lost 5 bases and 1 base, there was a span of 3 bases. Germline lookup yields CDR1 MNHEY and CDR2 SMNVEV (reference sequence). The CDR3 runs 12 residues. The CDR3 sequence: CASSESYNEQFF. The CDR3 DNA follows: TGTGCCAGCAGTGAATCCTACAATGAGCAGTTCTTC.

CDR3 nucleotides: TGTGCCAGCACCCCGGACAGGTTTCGCTCCTACAATGAGCAGTTCTTC. This gives the protein CASTPDRFRSYNEQFF. The genes are TRBV27 and TRBJ2-1; 7 nucleotides line up with TRBD1. The CDR3 extends over 16 amino acids. The junction had 9 bases not matched to a gene; V was cut back by 7 bases and J by 0 bases. Germline V lookup: CDR1 MNHEY, CDR2 SMNVEV (reference sequence).

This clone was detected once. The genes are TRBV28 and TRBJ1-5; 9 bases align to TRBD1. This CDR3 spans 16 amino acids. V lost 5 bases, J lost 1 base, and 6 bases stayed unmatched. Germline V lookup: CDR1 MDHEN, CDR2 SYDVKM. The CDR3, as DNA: TGTGCCAGCAGTATCTGGACAGGGGTAAGCAATCAGCCCCAGCATTTT. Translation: CASSIWTGVSNQPQHF.

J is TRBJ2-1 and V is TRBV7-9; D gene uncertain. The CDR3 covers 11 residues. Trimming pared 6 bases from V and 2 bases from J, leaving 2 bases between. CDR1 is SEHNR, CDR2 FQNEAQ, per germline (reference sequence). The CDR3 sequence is CASRPYNEQFF. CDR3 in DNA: TGTGCCAGCAGGCCCTACAATGAGCAGTTCTTC.

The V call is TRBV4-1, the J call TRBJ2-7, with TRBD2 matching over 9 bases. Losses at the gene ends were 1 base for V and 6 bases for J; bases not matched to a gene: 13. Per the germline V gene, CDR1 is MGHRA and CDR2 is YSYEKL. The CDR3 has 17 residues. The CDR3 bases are TGCGCCAGCAGCCAAGTGTACAGCGGGAGGCTCGCGGGCGAGCAGTACTTC. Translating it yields CASSQVYSGRLAGEQYF.